This passage covers 21 T cell receptor beta chains from one sample sequenced in a study of cytomegalovirus exposure and HLA in healthy donors (dated by TCRdb to about 2017). The method behind the library was the immunoSEQ multiplex PCR assay. The immuneACCESS repertoire file appears here via TCRdb, limited to in-frame rearrangements. These files lack a portion of the clones; in checked studies, under half of the deficit traces to unresolved V genes, and the cause of the others is not known. The sample data list 200,000 or so clones, and 80% to 95% of these were observed just once. Together, the top ten hold more than 1% of the sample. The source material was PBMCs. The receptors shown here come from a young woman in good health and CMV-seronegative.

V gene TRBV5-1 combines with J gene TRBJ2-7, with 12 bases identical to TRBD2. The germline V gene has CDR1 SGHRS and CDR2 YFSETQ. The CDR3 is 17 residues long. V was clipped by 0 bases and J by 6 bases; unmatched bases: 10. CDR3 in amino acids: CASSLVLAGGPGVEQYF. CDR3 nucleotide sequence: TGCGCCAGCAGCTTGGTTCTAGCGGGGGGGCCAGGAGTCGAGCAGTACTTC. Full variable domain (rest looked up from reference TRBV5-1 and TRBJ2-7): KAGVTQTPRYLIKTRGQQVTLSCSPISGHRSVSWYQQTPGQGLQFLFEYFSETQRNKGNFPGRFSGRQFSNSRSEMNVSTLELGDSALYLCASSLVLAGGPGVEQYFGPGTRLTVT.

The chain joins TRBV6-4 to TRBJ1-2; 7 nucleotides agree with TRBD1. Trimming took 0 bases from V and 4 from J; bases not matched to a gene: 8. This CDR3 contains 16 residues. Germline lookup yields CDR1 MRHNA and CDR2 SNTAGT. The CDR3 DNA sequence: TGTGCCAGCAGTGACTCGACCCCAGGGGGTTTCTATGGCTACACCTTC. Translated, it gives CASSDSTPGGFYGYTF.

The chain links TRBV11-2 to TRBJ1-3; weak D call: TRBD1 (5 bases). Germline V gene lookup returns CDR1 SGHAT and CDR2 FQNNGV. Trimming left V 0 bases short and J 0 bases short, with 12 bases between. The CDR3 runs 17 residues. CDR3 residues: CASSLDSGTGSGNTIYF. In DNA, the CDR3 is TGTGCCAGCAGCTTAGACAGTGGAACAGGCTCTGGAAACACCATATATTTT.

The chain has TRBV4-1 and TRBJ1-3; D not resolved. CDR3 size: 15 residues. The germline V and J ends were trimmed by 1 base and 4 bases, with 11 bases remaining between them. Germline V CDR1 and CDR2: MGHRA, YSYEKL. CDR3 amino acids: CASSQGLAVGNTIYF. The CDR3 DNA reads TGCGCCAGCAGCCAAGGGTTAGCGGTAGGAAACACCATATATTTT.

CDR3 loop: CASSLVGRGYGNTIYF. In DNA, the CDR3 is TGCGCCAGCAGCTTGGTTGGCAGGGGTTACGGAAACACCATATATTTT. This chain links TRBV5-1 with TRBJ1-3, with TRBD1 as a possible D gene (6 bases). The CDR3 length is 16 residues. Looked up from germline, CDR1 is SGHRS and CDR2 is YFSETQ. V lost 0 bases to trimming and J lost 4 bases, with 14 bases between them.

This chain joins TRBV28 and TRBJ1-5; D gene ambiguous. CDR1 and CDR2 from the germline V gene are MDHEN and SYDVKM. Trimming shortened V by 1 base and J by 6 bases, and 13 bases separated the two germline ends. The CDR3 consists of 15 residues. This CDR3 reads CASSLLRDLAQPQHF. DNA for the CDR3: TGTGCCAGCAGTTTATTGAGGGATCTGGCTCAGCCCCAGCATTTT. Filled out from reference TRBV28 and TRBJ1-5, the complete variable domain reads DVKVTQSSRYLVKRTGEKVFLECVQDMDHENMFWYRQDPGLGLRLIYFSYDVKMKEKGDIPEGYSVSREKKERFSLILESASTNQTSMYLCASSLLRDLAQPQHFGDGTRLSIL.

J is TRBJ2-7 and V is TRBV2; the match to TRBD2 covers 11 bases. V trimming: 7 bases; J trimming: 3 bases; junction bases outside the gene matches: 17. The CDR3 spans 18 residues. CDR1 SNHLY and CDR2 FYNNEI come from the germline V gene. The CDR3 nucleotides are TGTGCCAGCACAGCCGGGACTAGCGGCGTGGTAATAGGCTACGAGCAGTACTTC. Protein sequence: CASTAGTSGVVIGYEQYF. Full variable domain (missing parts from reference TRBV2 and TRBJ2-7): EPEVTQTPSHQVTQMGQEVILRCVPISNHLYFYWYRQILGQKVEFLVSFYNNEISEKSEIFDDQFSVERPDGSNFTLKIRSTKLEDSAMYFCASTAGTSGVVIGYEQYFGPGTRLTVT.

The chain employs TRBV7-3 and TRBJ2-7; the D gene is possibly TRBD2 (5 bases). Germline V gene data show CDR1 as SGHTA and CDR2 as FQGTGA. The V end was cut by 4 bases, the J end by 6 bases, with 19 bases between. The CDR3 extends over 15 amino acids. The CDR3 sequence: CASSSNGGSRSEQYF. The CDR3 DNA reads TGTGCCAGCAGCTCTAACGGCGGGTCGAGGAGCGAGCAGTACTTC.

The chain employs TRBV28 and TRBJ1-3; D may be TRBD1 (5 bases). The V gene lost 6 bases and the J gene lost 0 bases, with 15 bases spanning the gap. The germline V gene encodes CDR1 MDHEN and CDR2 SYDVKM. The CDR3 is 16 amino acids. CDR3 protein: CASSRGDHRSGNTIYF. The CDR3, as DNA: TGTGCCAGCAGCCGGGGGGACCACCGCTCTGGAAACACCATATATTTT.

The rearrangement joins TRBV6-4 to TRBJ2-3; 10 nucleotides match TRBD2. The V gene end was trimmed by 3 bases and the J gene end by 0 bases; junction bases not matched to a gene: 0. The CDR3 is 15 residues long. In germline, CDR1 is MRHNA, CDR2 SNTAGT. The CDR3 sequence is CASSELAGSTDTQYF. The CDR3 DNA reads as TGTGCCAGCAGTGAACTAGCGGGGAGCACAGATACGCAGTATTTT.

This chain joins TRBV23-1 and TRBJ2-5; perhaps TRBD2 as D (6 bases). TRBV23-1 is an ORF for which the function is uncertain. Between the trimmed V and J ends, which lost 3 bases and 1 base, there was a span of 12 bases. The CDR3 extends over 15 amino acids. CDR3 sequence reads: CASSHSGTPQETQYF. The CDR3 DNA sequence: TGCGCCAGCAGTCACTCTGGGACTCCCCAAGAGACCCAGTACTTC.

In its sample, this clone was seen once. One end of the junction fails to match germline, which may point to a read error. This sequence joins TRBV15 and TRBJ2-7; 7 bases align to TRBD2. CDR3 length equals 16 residues. Germline V CDR1 and CDR2: LNHNV, YYDKDF (reference sequence). The CDR3 coding sequence is TGTGCCACCAGCGGAGAAGTGGGCGGGAGTCTATACGAGCAGTACTTC. Its protein is CATSGEVGGSLYEQYF.

The chain is built from TRBV6-5 and TRBJ2-1; 8 nucleotides match TRBD1. The CDR3 spans 12 residues. Germline loops: CDR1 MNHEY, CDR2 SVGAGI. With V trimmed by 6 bases and J by 16 bases, 11 bases remained unmatched. The chain's CDR3 is CASRDGARGHFF. CDR3 coding DNA: TGTGCCAGCAGGGATGGGGCCAGGGGGCATTTCTTC.

This chain connects TRBV7-6 to TRBJ2-5; D unclear. CDR3 length: 12 residues. Trimming cost V 6 bases and J 5 bases, with 10 bases left between them. Germline V lookup: CDR1 SGHVS, CDR2 FNYEAQ. CDR3 loop: CASSPHSETQYF. The CDR3 nucleotides are TGTGCCAGCAGTCCCCACTCCGAGACCCAGTACTTC.

The chain uses TRBV4-1 and TRBJ1-1; the D gene is possibly TRBD1 (5 bases). The V end was cut by 1 base, the J end by 4 bases, with 13 bases between. Germline V gene lookup returns CDR1 MGHRA and CDR2 YSYEKL. CDR3 length: 15 amino acids. CDR3 residues: CASSQGWGGVTEAFF. The CDR3 DNA reads as TGCGCCAGCAGCCAAGGGTGGGGGGGAGTCACTGAAGCTTTCTTT.

J is TRBJ2-5 and V is TRBV5-6; the match to TRBD2 covers 13 bases. This CDR3 region has 16 residues. Germline-derived CDR1 and CDR2 are SGHDT and YYEEEE. Germline trimming cut 2 bases from V and 6 bases from J; bases unmatched to any gene: 7. The CDR3 here is CASSFGGLAGLKTQYF. The CDR3 DNA reads as TGTGCCAGCAGCTTCGGGGGACTAGCGGGATTAAAGACCCAGTACTTC.

The chain uses TRBV21-1 and TRBJ2-3; the tabulated D call, TRBD1, remains unverified against the DNA. TRBV21-1 is marked as a pseudogene. The CDR3 runs 18 residues. This CDR3 is CASSNSLDRGKRKDTQYF. DNA of the CDR3: TGTGCCAGCAGCAACTCTCTGGACAGGGGCAAGCGAAAAGATACGCAGTATTTT.

This clone was recorded once. The V call is TRBV5-1, the J call TRBJ2-1; TRBD2 agrees at 8 bases. Germline CDR1 is SGHRS and CDR2 is YFSETQ. The CDR3 runs to 13 residues. V gave up 4 bases and J gave up 8 bases; unmatched junction bases: 5. The CDR3 is CASSVSGRDEQFF. Here the CDR3 DNA reads TGCGCCAGCAGCGTCAGCGGGAGAGATGAGCAGTTCTTC.

This chain connects TRBV6-5 to TRBJ1-1, with D perhaps TRBD1 (6 bases). Trimming took off 7 bases at V and 2 bases at J, with 14 bases between the two ends. The CDR3 sequence is 14 residues long. Germline CDR1 and CDR2: MNHEY and SVGAGI. In nucleotides, the CDR3 is TGTGCCAGCAAATTAGGACAGTCTAACACTGAAGCTTTCTTT. Protein product: CASKLGQSNTEAFF.

The chain is built from TRBV7-3 and TRBJ2-3; 9 positions agree with TRBD2. Per the germline V gene, CDR1 is SGHTA and CDR2 is FQGTGA. The V and J ends lost 2 bases and 2 bases, in that order; junction bases with no gene match: 2. The CDR3 length is 15 residues. CDR3 DNA sequence: TGTGCCAGCAGCTTAGCGGGAGGGACCACAGATACGCAGTATTTT. It yields the protein CASSLAGGTTDTQYF.

This sequence joins TRBV27 and TRBJ2-7; 11 nucleotides match TRBD2. The CDR3 is 14 residues long. Germline V lookup: CDR1 MNHEY, CDR2 SMNVEV (reference sequence). Germline trimming cut 2 bases from V and 6 bases from J; bases unmatched to any gene: 3. The CDR3 loop is CASSLTSGSFEQYF. CDR3 sequence (DNA): TGTGCCAGCAGTTTAACTAGCGGGAGTTTCGAGCAGTACTTC.